One and the same sample provided the 25 T cell receptor beta chains below, sequenced in a study of blood T cell repertoires in COVID-19. Sequenced by immunoSEQ multiplex PCR; TCRdb stores in-frame clones only, minus some. The sample has 220,000 or so clones, 84% seen once. Input material: peripheral blood. The receptor set was obtained from a woman in her fifties or sixties who had recovered from COVID-19.

In this sample, this clone turned up once. The genes are TRBV12-5 and TRBJ1-3; TRBD1 is a possible D gene (5 bases). The germline gives CDR1 LGHNT, CDR2 FRNRAP. Trimming took off 3 bases at V and 4 bases at J, with 7 bases between the two ends. The CDR3 has 13 residues. The CDR3 protein is CASGFAGGNTIYF. CDR3 bases: TGTGCTAGTGGTTTTGCAGGGGGAAACACCATATATTTT.

The chain carries TRBV29-1 and TRBJ1-2; D remains ambiguous. Germline V CDR1 and CDR2: SQVTM, ANQGSEA. This CDR3 is built from 15 residues. Trimming took 6 bases from V and 1 from J, leaving 18 bases between them. The DNA of the CDR3 is TGCAGCGTACTGCAACCTCCAGGAAATAACTATGGCTACACCTTC. Translated, it gives CSVLQPPGNNYGYTF. The variable domain in full, with the rest retrieved from reference TRBV29-1 and TRBJ1-2, is SAVISQKPSRDICQRGTSLTIQCQVDSQVTMMFWYRQQPGQSLTLIATANQGSEATYESGFVIDKFPISRPNLTFSTLTVSNMSPEDSSIYLCSVLQPPGNNYGYTFGSGTRLTVV.

The genes are TRBV5-4 and TRBJ1-2, with 7 bases that match TRBD1. The CDR3 covers 13 residues. The trim removed 4 bases at V and 5 bases at J, leaving 5 bases unmatched. Germline lookup yields CDR1 SGHNT and CDR2 YYREEE (reference sequence). DNA of the CDR3: TGTGCCAGCAGCCCCCCGGGACAGTATGGCTACACCTTC. It translates to CASSPPGQYGYTF.

The chain combines TRBV14 with TRBJ1-6; TRBD1 matches 8 bases. This CDR3 is 17 amino acids long. V was clipped by 1 base and J by 0 bases; unmatched bases: 2. Per germline, CDR1 SGHDN and CDR2 FVKESK. CDR3 DNA: TGTGCCAGCAGCCAAGCAGGGGGCGTCTCCTATAATTCACCCCTCCACTTT. Translation gives CASSQAGGVSYNSPLHF.

This rearrangement joins TRBV6-5 to TRBJ2-1; D may be TRBD2 (7 bases). Germline assignment: CDR1 MNHEY and CDR2 SVGAGI. There are 15 residues in the CDR3. V gave up 2 bases and J gave up 8 bases, with 16 bases separating them. CDR3 in amino acids: CASSYGGGAGDEQFF. CDR3 sequence (DNA): TGTGCCAGCAGTTACGGCGGGGGCGCAGGGGATGAGCAGTTCTTC.

V is TRBV30 and J is TRBJ1-2; no firm D call. The CDR3 totals 12 residues. Germline CDR1 reads GTSNPN; CDR2 reads SVGIG (reference sequence). V shed 2 bases and J shed 5 bases, with 9 bases lying between them. CDR3 loop: CAWSPLAYGYTF. CDR3 nucleotides: TGTGCCTGGAGTCCCCTAGCTTATGGCTACACCTTC. Full variable domain (rest looked up from reference TRBV30 and TRBJ1-2): SQTIHQWPATLVQPVGSPLSLECTVEGTSNPNLYWYRQAAGRGLQLLFYSVGIGQISSEVPQNLSASRPQDRQFILSSKKLLLSDSGFYLCAWSPLAYGYTFGSGTRLTVV.

This chain connects TRBV27 to TRBJ1-2; TRBD1 might be the D (6 bases). Trimming left V 5 bases short and J 7 bases short, with 20 bases between. CDR1 is MNHEY, CDR2 SMNVEV, per germline (reference sequence). This CDR3 has 15 amino acids. CDR3 in amino acids: CASSRLGAGDRGYTF. The CDR3 DNA reads as TGTGCCAGCAGTCGTTTGGGAGCAGGGGACCGTGGCTACACCTTC.

This chain's CDR3 is CASSTRQGLNGYTF. In nucleotides, the CDR3 is TGTGCCAGCAGCACACGACAGGGATTGAATGGCTACACCTTC. The rearrangement joins TRBV7-2 to TRBJ1-2; the match to TRBD1 covers 7 bases. CDR3 length: 14 amino acids. The trim removed 5 bases at V and 6 bases at J, leaving 9 bases unmatched. CDR1 is SGHTA and CDR2 is FQGNSA in the germline V gene.

The chain couples TRBV13 to TRBJ2-5, with 8 nucleotides matching TRBD1. CDR3 length: 14 residues. With V trimmed by 8 bases and J by 2 bases, 7 bases remained unmatched. The V gene's germline CDR1 is PRHDT and CDR2 FYEKMQ (reference sequence). CDR3 DNA sequence: TGTGCCAGCGGGAAAAGGGACAGGCAAGAGACCCAGTACTTC. Protein sequence: CASGKRDRQETQYF.

This sequence joins TRBV29-1 and TRBJ2-5; D unresolved. The germline V gene has CDR1 SQVTM and CDR2 ANQGSEA. V dropped 4 bases and J dropped 3 bases, with 9 bases sitting between them. CDR3 length equals 12 residues. The CDR3 is CSVGRWKETQYF. The CDR3, as DNA: TGCAGCGTTGGCAGGTGGAAAGAGACCCAGTACTTC. Combining the CDR3 with reference TRBV29-1 and TRBJ2-5 gives the whole variable domain SAVISQKPSRDICQRGTSLTIQCQVDSQVTMMFWYRQQPGQSLTLIATANQGSEATYESGFVIDKFPISRPNLTFSTLTVSNMSPEDSSIYLCSVGRWKETQYFGPGTRLLVL.

This chain joins TRBV10-3 and TRBJ2-2; weak D call: TRBD1 (7 bases). V shed 0 bases and J shed 4 bases, with 15 bases lying between them. Germline V gene sequence: CDR1 ENHRY, CDR2 SYGVKD. This CDR3 spans 17 amino acids. The CDR3 region has the DNA TGTGCCATCAGTGAGTCGATGAGGCAGGGGGGCACCGGGGAGCTGTTTTTT. This translates into CAISESMRQGGTGELFF.

Only one count was recorded for this clone. The genes are TRBV19 and TRBJ2-7, with 10 bases identical to TRBD1. The germline gives CDR1 LNHDA, CDR2 SQIVND (reference sequence). The CDR3 has 18 amino acids. After removal of 4 bases from V and 4 bases from J, the junction contained 16 bases not matched to a gene. CDR3 DNA: TGTGCCAGTAGTACTTCAAGCGTCCGGGACAGGGGAGTTTACGAGCAGTACTTC. Translated: CASSTSSVRDRGVYEQYF. The entire variable domain, with the rest obtained from reference TRBV19 and TRBJ2-7, is as follows: DGGITQSPKYLFRKEGQNVTLSCEQNLNHDAMYWYRQDPGQGLRLIYYSQIVNDFQKGDIAEGYSVSREKKESFPLTVTSAQKNPTAFYLCASSTSSVRDRGVYEQYFGPGTRLTVT.

V and J are TRBV4-1 and TRBJ1-1, with D perhaps TRBD1 (5 bases). Trimming stripped 3 bases from V and 8 bases from J, with 16 bases between. This CDR3 has 14 residues. Germline V CDR1 and CDR2: MGHRA, YSYEKL. The chain's CDR3 is CASSQQEGAGEAFF. The CDR3 DNA is TGCGCCAGCAGCCAGCAGGAAGGGGCTGGGGAAGCTTTCTTT.

This chain joins TRBV12-3 or TRBV12-4 and TRBJ1-2; D possibly corresponds to TRBD1 (6 bases). There are 13 residues in the CDR3. Between the trimmed V and J ends, which lost 4 bases and 8 bases, there was a span of 14 bases. CDR3 DNA: TGTGCCAGCAGTTCGGACAGCTGGAGGGGCTACACCTTC. Protein sequence: CASSSDSWRGYTF.

The chain has TRBV13 and TRBJ1-1; tentative D call: TRBD1 (6 bases). V was pared by 5 bases and J by 0 bases, with 13 bases between. The length of the CDR3 is 15 residues. From germline, CDR1 is PRHDT and CDR2 FYEKMQ (reference sequence). Written as DNA, the CDR3 is TGTGCCAGCAGCGCCCAACAGGGATTGAACACTGAAGCTTTCTTT. This encodes CASSAQQGLNTEAFF.

This clone was observed a handful of times. The V call is TRBV5-1, the J call TRBJ2-2; 8 positions agree with TRBD1. CDR1 and CDR2 from the germline V gene are SGHRS and YFSETQ. The CDR3 runs to 15 residues. The J segment lost 6 bases and the V segment lost 4 bases, leaving 8 bases of the junction unmatched. The DNA for the CDR3 is TGCGCCAGCAGCATGAGGACAGGGAAAGCCGGGGAGCTGTTTTTT. Its protein is CASSMRTGKAGELFF.

J is TRBJ2-1 and V is TRBV5-1; 7 bases are shared with TRBD2. The V and J ends lost 4 bases and 6 bases, in that order; junction bases with no gene match: 10. CDR1 is SGHRS and CDR2 is YFSETQ in the germline V gene. This CDR3 spans 15 amino acids. CDR3 nucleotide sequence: TGCGCCAGCAGCACCTCCGGGACTAATGCCAATGAGCAGTTCTTC. Protein sequence: CASSTSGTNANEQFF.

The V call is TRBV4-3, the J call TRBJ1-6, with TRBD1 identical over 8 bases. There are 15 residues in the CDR3. V gave up 3 bases and J gave up 7 bases; unmatched junction bases: 5. CDR1 and CDR2 from the germline V gene are LGHNA and YSLEER. CDR3 nucleotide sequence: TGCGCCAGCAGCCAGGGGACAGGCAGCAATTCACCCCTCCACTTT. Translation: CASSQGTGSNSPLHF.

The rearrangement links TRBV30 to TRBJ2-2, with 11 bases identical to TRBD1. The CDR3 extends over 16 amino acids. With V trimmed by 4 bases and J by 5 bases, 9 bases remained unmatched. In germline, CDR1 is GTSNPN, CDR2 SVGIG (reference sequence). CDR3 in amino acids: CAWKKPGQGGTGELFF. CDR3 nucleotides: TGTGCCTGGAAGAAACCGGGACAGGGGGGTACCGGGGAGCTGTTTTTT.

The chain joins TRBV5-4 to TRBJ2-1, with a possible D match to TRBD2 (5 bases). V dropped 3 bases and J dropped 4 bases, with 20 bases sitting between them. CDR1 and CDR2 (germline): SGHNT, YYREEE (reference sequence). This CDR3 has 17 residues. CDR3 region: CASSSPSEDWEYNEQFF. The DNA for the CDR3 is TGTGCCAGCAGCTCACCCTCTGAGGACTGGGAATACAATGAGCAGTTCTTC.

The chain has TRBV7-3 and TRBJ2-5; D not certain. The ends were cut back, 1 base at V and 4 bases at J, with 13 bases in the middle. This CDR3 comprises 15 residues. The V gene's germline CDR1 is SGHTA and CDR2 FQGTGA. CDR3: CASSLMGYESETQYF. The DNA of the CDR3 is TGTGCCAGCAGCTTAATGGGCTACGAGTCAGAGACCCAGTACTTC.

The chain joins TRBV9 to TRBJ2-2; possible D gene TRBD2, 5 bases. The V end was cut by 0 bases, the J end by 7 bases, with 10 bases between. Germline V gives CDR1 SGDLS, CDR2 YYNGEE. The CDR3 has 14 residues. CDR3 region: CASSVVGEGGELFF. As DNA, the CDR3 is TGTGCCAGCAGCGTAGTCGGGGAAGGCGGGGAGCTGTTTTTT.

The chain combines TRBV2 with TRBJ1-2; no clear D gene. Per the germline V gene, CDR1 is SNHLY and CDR2 is FYNNEI. V gave up 7 bases and J gave up 8 bases, with 23 bases separating them. The CDR3 is 15 amino acids. As DNA, the CDR3 is TGTGCCAGCACGGAGCTCTATGGATCGAGCCGCGGCTACACCTTC. Translated, it gives CASTELYGSSRGYTF.

The V gene is TRBV19, the J gene TRBJ1-1; D is uncertain. CDR1 and CDR2 from the germline V gene are LNHDA and SQIVND (reference sequence). The CDR3 sequence is 13 residues long. The ends were cut back, 4 bases at V and 5 bases at J, with 11 bases in the middle. The CDR3 region has the DNA TGTGCCAGTAGTACCCTAAGTCTTACTGAAGCTTTCTTT. Its translation is CASSTLSLTEAFF.

This chain joins TRBV19 and TRBJ2-7; possible D gene TRBD2, 5 bases. Looked up from germline, CDR1 is LNHDA and CDR2 is SQIVND (reference sequence). Trimming cost V 10 bases and J 6 bases, with 22 bases left between them. The CDR3 is made up of 14 amino acids. CDR3 protein: CATTPGSWVGEQYF. CDR3 in DNA: TGTGCCACTACTCCGGGAAGCTGGGTAGGCGAGCAGTACTTC.